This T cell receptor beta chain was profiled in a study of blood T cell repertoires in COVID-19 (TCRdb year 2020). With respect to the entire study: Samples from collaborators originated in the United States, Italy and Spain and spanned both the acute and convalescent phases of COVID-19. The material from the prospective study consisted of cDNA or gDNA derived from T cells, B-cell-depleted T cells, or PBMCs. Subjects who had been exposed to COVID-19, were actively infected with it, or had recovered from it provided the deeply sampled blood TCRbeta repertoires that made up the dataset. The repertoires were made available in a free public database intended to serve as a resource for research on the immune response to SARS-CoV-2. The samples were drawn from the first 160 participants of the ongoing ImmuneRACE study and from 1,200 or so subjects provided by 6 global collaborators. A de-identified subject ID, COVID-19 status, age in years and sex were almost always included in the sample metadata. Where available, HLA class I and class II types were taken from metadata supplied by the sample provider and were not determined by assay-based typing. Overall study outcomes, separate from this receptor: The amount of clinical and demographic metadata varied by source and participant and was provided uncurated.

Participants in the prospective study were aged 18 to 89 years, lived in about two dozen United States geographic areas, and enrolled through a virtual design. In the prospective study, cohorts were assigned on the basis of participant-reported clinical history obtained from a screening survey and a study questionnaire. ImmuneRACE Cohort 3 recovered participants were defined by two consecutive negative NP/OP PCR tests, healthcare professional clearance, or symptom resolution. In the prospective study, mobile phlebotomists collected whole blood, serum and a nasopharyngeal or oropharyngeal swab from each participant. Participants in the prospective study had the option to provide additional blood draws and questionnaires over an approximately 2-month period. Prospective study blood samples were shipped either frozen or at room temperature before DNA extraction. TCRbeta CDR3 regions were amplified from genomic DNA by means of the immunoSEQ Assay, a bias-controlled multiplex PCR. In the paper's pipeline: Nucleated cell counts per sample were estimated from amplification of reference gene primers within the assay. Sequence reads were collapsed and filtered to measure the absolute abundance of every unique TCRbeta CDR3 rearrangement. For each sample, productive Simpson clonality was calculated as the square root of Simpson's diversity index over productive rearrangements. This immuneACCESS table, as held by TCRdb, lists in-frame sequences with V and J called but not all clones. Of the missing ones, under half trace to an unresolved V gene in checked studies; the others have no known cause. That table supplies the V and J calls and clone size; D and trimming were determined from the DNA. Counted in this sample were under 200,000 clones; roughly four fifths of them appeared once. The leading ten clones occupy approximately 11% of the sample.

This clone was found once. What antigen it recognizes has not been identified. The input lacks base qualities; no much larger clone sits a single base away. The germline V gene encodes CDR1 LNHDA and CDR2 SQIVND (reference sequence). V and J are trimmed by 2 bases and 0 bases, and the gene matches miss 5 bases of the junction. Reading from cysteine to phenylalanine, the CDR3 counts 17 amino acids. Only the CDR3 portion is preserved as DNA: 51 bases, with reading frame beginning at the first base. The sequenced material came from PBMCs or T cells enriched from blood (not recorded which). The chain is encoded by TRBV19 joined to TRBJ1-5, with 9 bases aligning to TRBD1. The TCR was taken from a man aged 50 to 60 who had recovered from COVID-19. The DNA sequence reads TGTGCCAGTAGTATACGACAGGGGGACATTAGCAATCAGCCCCAGCATTTT. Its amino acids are CASSIRQGDISNQPQHF.